This T cell receptor (beta chain) was observed in a study of blood T cell repertoires in COVID-19. Study overall: Sources were T cells, B-cell-depleted T cells, or PBMCs; the material itself was cDNA or gDNA.

This CDR3 comprises 12 residues. The ends were cut back, 5 bases at V and 8 bases at J, with 10 bases in the middle. CDR1 is SGHAT, CDR2 FQDESV, per germline (reference sequence). This clone has a handful of counts. Seattle participants joined during active infection and were tracked over time. Only in-frame clones appear in the TCRdb table, and some are missing; sequencing was by immunoSEQ multiplex PCR. The sample shows around 480,000 clones, around 88% of them seen only once. This TCR derives from a woman aged 45 to 65 with COVID-19, enrolled during active disease. J is TRBJ2-1 and V is TRBV11-1; D ambiguous. Sequenced sample: peripheral blood. This chain's CDR3 is CASSVSIDEQFF. CDR3 coding DNA: TGTGCCAGCAGCGTTAGTATCGATGAGCAGTTCTTC.